This TCR beta chain was sequenced in a study of cytomegalovirus exposure and HLA in healthy donors. The study's findings and limits: Judged likely to be a sequencing artifact was a cluster of highly shared sequence variants. For cytomegalovirus status, the classifier reportedly gave diagnoses with high specificity and sensitivity. It was reported in a later analysis that an Asian-associated ancestry cluster showed fewer N-insertions than the approximately 700-donor mean. Most sequenced TCRs were rare (though some public TCRs occurred in many donors).

Germline V gives CDR1 SGHDN, CDR2 FVKESK. V dropped 6 bases and J dropped 7; count of bases not matched to a gene: 10. CDR3 size: 15 residues. This clone occurred a few times. Its antigen is not identified. Both 60 Vbeta primers and 13 Jbeta primers went into the PCR. The method was immunoSEQ multiplex PCR; TCRdb's version includes in-frame clones alone and lacks a portion of them. The sample carries fewer than 200,000 clones, roughly 72% recorded once. This TCR derives from a man aged 35 to 55 in good health and CMV-seropositive. V gene TRBV14 combines with J gene TRBJ2-1; 9 bases are a match to TRBD1. Sequences were obtained from PBMCs. Here the CDR3 reads CASRLSGQGLNEQFF. As DNA, the CDR3 is TGTGCCAGCAGGCTGTCGGGACAGGGACTTAATGAGCAGTTCTTC. The entire variable domain, with the rest obtained from reference TRBV14 and TRBJ2-1, is as follows: EAGVTQFPSHSVIEKGQTVTLRCDPISGHDNLYWYRRVMGKEIKFLLHFVKESKQDESGMPNNRFLAERTGGTYSTLKVQPAELEDSGVYFCASRLSGQGLNEQFFGPGTRLTVL.